Shown below are 25 T cell receptor beta chains from a single sample sequenced in a study of OX40 agonist ivuxolimab in advanced cancers. Sequencing was performed with immunoSEQ multiplex PCR; in TCRdb, only in-frame clones are kept and a portion is missing. The sample gives about 93,000 clones, 90% to 95% of which show up once; 2% to 3% is in the top ten. The source material was CD4+ or CD8+ T cells sorted from blood, sampled in a trial of the OX40 agonist ivuxolimab. Receptors were obtained from an adult with an advanced solid tumor such as melanoma, head and neck, liver or kidney cancer.

The rearrangement uses TRBV7-2 and TRBJ2-1; D unresolved. The CDR3 is 12 residues long. CDR1 and CDR2 (germline): SGHTA, FQGNSA. V was cut by 2 bases and J by 7 bases, with 6 bases left in between. In DNA, the CDR3 is TGTGCCAGCAGCTTAATGAGGAATGAGCAGTTCTTC. This encodes CASSLMRNEQFF.

This clone occurred a few times. The chain has TRBV7-9 and TRBJ2-5; tentatively, D is TRBD2 (6 bases). Deletions cut 3 bases from V and 5 bases from J, with 16 bases between. This CDR3 region has 15 residues. Germline loops: CDR1 SEHNR, CDR2 FQNEAQ (reference sequence). The CDR3 loop reads CASSFPLRGMETQYF. Written as DNA, the CDR3 is TGTGCCAGCAGCTTCCCTCTTCGGGGGATGGAGACCCAGTACTTC.

This clone was seen just once. The V gene is TRBV5-1, the J gene TRBJ2-1; TRBD2 agrees at 7 bases. Germline V gene sequence: CDR1 SGHRS, CDR2 YFSETQ. The CDR3 covers 14 residues. Trimming at V came to 3 bases and at J to 0 bases, leaving 0 bases not matched to a gene. CDR3 bases: TGCGCCAGCAGCTGGGGGGGCTCCTACAATGAGCAGTTCTTC. It is translated as CASSWGGSYNEQFF.

The chain is built from TRBV29-1 and TRBJ2-2; D is possibly TRBD1 (5 bases). The CDR3 consists of 15 residues. V was cut by 3 bases and J by 1 base, with 12 bases left in between. The germline V gene encodes CDR1 SQVTM and CDR2 ANQGSEA. The CDR3 region has the DNA TGCAGCGTTGATGCTGGGGCCGGGAACACCGGGGAGCTGTTTTTT. Protein: CSVDAGAGNTGELFF.

The rearrangement uses TRBV5-4 and TRBJ1-4; D uncertain. Germline V lookup: CDR1 SGHNT, CDR2 YYREEE (reference sequence). Trimming cost V 0 bases and J 5 bases, with 11 bases left between them. CDR3 length: 15 amino acids. The CDR3 DNA reads TGTGCCAGCAGCTTGGGGGGAGGCGGGAATGAAAAACTGTTTTTT. It specifies CASSLGGGGNEKLFF.

The V gene is TRBV11-2, the J gene TRBJ2-7; D perhaps matches TRBD1 (5 bases). The CDR3 totals 13 residues. The germline V gene has CDR1 SGHAT and CDR2 FQNNGV. Trimming stripped 4 bases from V and 8 bases from J, with 15 bases between. The CDR3 loop reads CASSSSRGAQQYF. CDR3 bases: TGTGCCAGCAGCTCATCGCGTGGGGCCCAGCAGTACTTC.

The chain couples TRBV25-1 to TRBJ1-3, with unresolved D. V lost 3 bases, J lost 0 bases, and 9 bases lay in between. The CDR3 extends over 15 amino acids. The germline V gene encodes CDR1 MGHDK and CDR2 SYGVNS. Here the CDR3 DNA reads TGTGCCAGCAGTGACAGTCAATCCTCTGGAAACACCATATATTTT. It translates to CASSDSQSSGNTIYF.

V usage is TRBV7-2 and J usage is TRBJ1-5; no clear D. There are 13 residues in the CDR3. V lost 1 base and J 7 bases, leaving 8 bases between the germline ends. Germline CDR1 is SGHTA and CDR2 is FQGNSA. This chain's CDR3 is CASSLGFRQPQHF. The CDR3 nucleotides read TGTGCCAGCAGCTTAGGATTCAGGCAGCCCCAGCATTTT.

The gene calls are TRBV7-9 and TRBJ1-1, with D maybe TRBD1 (5 bases). Germline assignment: CDR1 SEHNR and CDR2 FQNEAQ (reference sequence). Between the trimmed V and J ends, which lost 1 base and 6 bases, there was a span of 15 bases. This CDR3 contains 15 residues. The CDR3 region has the DNA TGTGCCAGCAGCTTAGGGTCAGGGATGCTAGCTGAAGCTTTCTTT. This gives the protein CASSLGSGMLAEAFF. The variable domain in full, with the rest retrieved from reference TRBV7-9 and TRBJ1-1, is DTGVSQNPRHKITKRGQNVTFRCDPISEHNRLYWYRQTLGQGPEFLTYFQNEAQLEKSRLLSDRFSAERPKGSFSTLEIQRTEQGDSAMYLCASSLGSGMLAEAFFGQGTRLTVV.

V and J are TRBV2 and TRBJ1-2; TRBD1 matches 12 bases. Looked up from germline, CDR1 is SNHLY and CDR2 is FYNNEI. The V segment lost 4 bases and the J segment 4 bases; nucleotides outside the gene matches: 4. The CDR3 extends over 15 amino acids. The CDR3 DNA is TGTGCCAGCAGTGCCGGGACAGGGGGCTTCTATGGCTACACCTTC. The encoded protein is CASSAGTGGFYGYTF.

The rearrangement joins TRBV7-2 to TRBJ2-1; D remains unclear. The CDR3 is 17 residues long. Between the trimmed V and J ends, which lost 5 bases and 0 bases, there was a span of 17 bases. Germline lookup yields CDR1 SGHTA and CDR2 FQGNSA. CDR3 amino acids: CASSRDAAMSSYNEQFF. CDR3 nucleotide sequence: TGTGCCAGCAGCCGTGACGCAGCGATGAGCTCCTACAATGAGCAGTTCTTC.

The rearrangement joins TRBV2 to TRBJ2-1; tentatively, D is TRBD1 (6 bases). There are 15 residues in the CDR3. Germline loops: CDR1 SNHLY, CDR2 FYNNEI. Trimming took off 8 bases at V and 2 bases at J, with 16 bases between the two ends. CDR3 nucleotides: TGTGCCAGCGGCGAAGGGGGAAAGACCTACAATGAGCAGTTCTTC. This gives the protein CASGEGGKTYNEQFF.

The chain is built from TRBV11-2 and TRBJ1-3; unclear D gene. The V end lost 3 bases, the J end lost 3 bases, and 9 bases lay between the germline ends. Germline lookup yields CDR1 SGHAT and CDR2 FQNNGV. The CDR3 loop spans 14 amino acids. The CDR3 DNA sequence: TGTGCCAGCAGCTTCTTGGGATTTGGAAACACCATATATTTT. This encodes CASSFLGFGNTIYF.

J is TRBJ1-3 and V is TRBV4-3; a weak D match, TRBD1 (5 bases). V shed 1 base and J shed 3 bases, with 19 bases lying between them. Looked up from germline, CDR1 is LGHNA and CDR2 is YSLEER. The CDR3 covers 18 residues. CDR3 sequence (DNA): TGCGCCAGCAGCCAAGTGGGGGGTACCGCGTTGGGTGGAAACACCATATATTTT. Amino acids: CASSQVGGTALGGNTIYF.

The table lists this clone with a count of one. The chain employs TRBV5-1 and TRBJ1-2; 7 bases are shared with TRBD1. Germline V gene lookup returns CDR1 SGHRS and CDR2 YFSETQ. This CDR3 is built from 13 residues. Trimming removed 3 bases from V and 4 bases from J; junction bases left unmatched: 3. The CDR3 bases are TGCGCCAGCAGCTGGGACAGTTCCTATGGCTACACCTTC. Protein: CASSWDSSYGYTF.

The V call is TRBV28, the J call TRBJ2-7, with a possible D match to TRBD1 (5 bases). Germline CDR1 reads MDHEN; CDR2 reads SYDVKM. Trimming pared 4 bases from V and 4 bases from J, leaving 8 bases between. This CDR3 spans 12 amino acids. The CDR3 nucleotides are TGTGCCAGCAGTTGGGGCGAGTACGAGCAGTACTTC. Protein product: CASSWGEYEQYF.

V is TRBV15 and J is TRBJ2-2; 9 bases align to TRBD1. Germline lookup yields CDR1 LNHNV and CDR2 YYDKDF (reference sequence). Trimming took 3 bases from V and 6 from J; bases not matched to a gene: 2. The CDR3 is made up of 14 amino acids. The CDR3 region has the DNA TGTGCCACCAGCAGGGGACAGGGTCCCGGGGAGCTGTTTTTT. It translates to CATSRGQGPGELFF. Together with reference TRBV15 and TRBJ2-2, the CDR3 gives the full variable domain: DAMVIQNPRYQVTQFGKPVTLSCSQTLNHNVMYWYQQKSSQAPKLLFHYYDKDFNNEADTPDNFQSRRPNTSFCFLDIRSPGLGDTAMYLCATSRGQGPGELFFGEGSRLTVL.

This rearrangement joins TRBV2 to TRBJ2-5; D is undetermined. Germline V CDR1 and CDR2: SNHLY, FYNNEI. The CDR3 consists of 12 residues. Trimming pared 6 bases from V and 5 bases from J, leaving 10 bases between. The chain's CDR3 is CASRPGRETQYF. CDR3 bases: TGTGCCAGCAGACCCGGACGGGAGACCCAGTACTTC.

The chain uses TRBV10-3 and TRBJ2-3, with D possibly being TRBD2 (5 bases). This CDR3 region has 14 residues. V lost 8 bases and J 6 bases, leaving 18 bases between the germline ends. Germline values: CDR1 ENHRY, CDR2 SYGVKD. For the CDR3, the DNA is TGTGCCATCCAGCGTACGGGAATGGGGGATACGCAGTATTTT. This sequence encodes CAIQRTGMGDTQYF.

The chain combines TRBV12-5 with TRBJ2-7; D not resolved. Trimming shortened V by 3 bases and J by 9 bases, and 9 bases separated the two germline ends. The CDR3 spans 11 residues. Looked up from germline, CDR1 is LGHNT and CDR2 is FRNRAP. CDR3 nucleotides: TGTGCTAGTGGTTTAGGGCTACGGCAGTACTTC. Its protein product is CASGLGLRQYF.

The rearrangement joins TRBV6-6 to TRBJ1-5; no clear D. V was pared by 6 bases and J by 1 base, with 10 bases between. The CDR3 contains 14 residues. Germline CDR1 and CDR2: MNHNY and SVGAGI (reference sequence). The CDR3 DNA sequence: TGTGCCAGCAGCAATCTAAGGAGCAATCAGCCCCAGCATTTT. Translating gives CASSNLRSNQPQHF.

The chain uses TRBV12-2 and TRBJ1-4; the table assigns TRBD1, which was not confirmed against the DNA. TRBV12-2 is a recognized pseudogene. The CDR3 has 15 amino acids. CDR3 in amino acids: CASRLARDRFEKLFF. In DNA form, the CDR3 reads TGTGCAAGTCGCTTAGCGAGGGACAGGTTCGAAAAACTGTTTTTT.

This rearrangement joins TRBV7-9 to TRBJ2-1; 8 bases are shared with TRBD1. Germline CDR1 is SEHNR and CDR2 is FQNEAQ (reference sequence). V was clipped by 5 bases and J by 3 bases; unmatched bases: 6. The CDR3 loop spans 15 amino acids. For the CDR3, the DNA is TGTGCCAGCAGCGAGACAGGGGATAACTACAATGAGCAGTTCTTC. Its translation: CASSETGDNYNEQFF.

This clone appeared a single time. Distinct nucleotide sequences in the sample also encode this CDR3. The J gene is TRBJ2-2, the V gene TRBV5-1; TRBD1 aligns across 9 bases. This CDR3 comprises 14 residues. Germline loops: CDR1 SGHRS, CDR2 YFSETQ. V trimming: 4 bases; J trimming: 4 bases; junction bases outside the gene matches: 2. This CDR3 is CASSPGQGTGELFF. In DNA form, the CDR3 reads TGCGCCAGCAGCCCGGGACAGGGCACCGGGGAGCTGTTTTTT.

The chain employs TRBV27 and TRBJ1-2; no clear D. V dropped 10 bases and J dropped 6 bases, with 15 bases sitting between them. In germline, CDR1 is MNHEY, CDR2 SMNVEV (reference sequence). This CDR3 comprises 12 residues. The CDR3 is CATRRLGDGYTF. The CDR3 nucleotides are TGTGCCACCCGGAGACTGGGCGATGGCTACACCTTC.